This TCR beta chain was sequenced during a study of a mutant IDH1 vaccine in newly diagnosed glioma. About the study: Patients were started on vaccination 4-6 weeks after radiotherapy alone, or with temozolomide cycles. Among treated patients, roughly 60% were male and around 38% female, and mean age was about 39 years. Prior therapy was radiotherapy, temozolomide, or both; most received both.

Profiled with immunoSEQ multiplex PCR; TCRdb holds only in-frame clones, not every one. The table records about 94,000 clones, over 85% of them present only once. The germline V gene has CDR1 MDHEN and CDR2 SYDVKM. The CDR3 extends over 14 amino acids. V shed 5 bases and J 6 bases; nucleotides not matched to a gene: 7. As to time point: week 47, end of study. In the vaccine, a single dose held 300 ug of the mutant IDH1 20-mer peptide, along with topical imiquimod. New astrocytomas of WHO grade 3 or 4 that were IDH1-mutant and ATRX-lost were found in the donors. In the case of this clone: Antigen specificity is unknown.

This chain joins TRBV28 and TRBJ1-5; 7 bases are a match to TRBD1. Sequences were derived from PBMCs, sampled from a glioma patient whose treatment included an IDH1 peptide vaccine. The sequence was collected from a woman between 50 and 59 years old with glioma. CDR3 in DNA: TGTGCCAGCAGTCCAGGGGGGGGCGTTCAGCCCCAGCATTTT. It encodes CASSPGGGVQPQHF.